This T cell receptor (beta chain) comes out of a study of PD-L1 blockade in urothelial cancer. V lost 2 bases to trimming and J lost 2 bases, with 12 bases between them. There are 16 residues in the CDR3. The V gene's germline CDR1 is MDHEN and CDR2 SYDVKM. Here immunoSEQ multiplex PCR was the method, and the copy in TCRdb shows in-frame clones only, minus some. This sample has about 86,000 clones, with under 90% found just once. As to time point: pretreatment peripheral blood. This clonotype was obtained from a man aged 60 to 75 with urothelial cancer. Sequenced material: PBMCs, taken around atezolizumab (anti-PD-L1) treatment. V usage is TRBV28 and J usage is TRBJ1-4; D perhaps matches TRBD1 (6 bases). The CDR3 spells CASSLQGRGTNEKLFF. The CDR3 bases are TGTGCCAGCAGTTTACAGGGGCGGGGGACTAATGAAAAACTGTTTTTT. The full variable domain, its missing parts supplied by reference TRBV28 and TRBJ1-4, is DVKVTQSSRYLVKRTGEKVFLECVQDMDHENMFWYRQDPGLGLRLIYFSYDVKMKEKGDIPEGYSVSREKKERFSLILESASTNQTSMYLCASSLQGRGTNEKLFFGSGTQLSVL.